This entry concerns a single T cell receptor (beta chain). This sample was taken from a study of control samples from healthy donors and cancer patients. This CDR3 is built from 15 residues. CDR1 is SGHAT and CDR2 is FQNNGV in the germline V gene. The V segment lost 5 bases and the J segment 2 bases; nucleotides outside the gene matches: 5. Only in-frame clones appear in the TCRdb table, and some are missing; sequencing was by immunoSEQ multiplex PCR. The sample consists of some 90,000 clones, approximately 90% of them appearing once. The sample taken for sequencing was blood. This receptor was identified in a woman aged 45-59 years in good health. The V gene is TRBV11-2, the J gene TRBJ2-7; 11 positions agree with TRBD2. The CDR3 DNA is TGTGCCAGCAGCCAGGGACTAGCGGCTCCCTACGAGCAGTACTTC. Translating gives CASSQGLAAPYEQYF.